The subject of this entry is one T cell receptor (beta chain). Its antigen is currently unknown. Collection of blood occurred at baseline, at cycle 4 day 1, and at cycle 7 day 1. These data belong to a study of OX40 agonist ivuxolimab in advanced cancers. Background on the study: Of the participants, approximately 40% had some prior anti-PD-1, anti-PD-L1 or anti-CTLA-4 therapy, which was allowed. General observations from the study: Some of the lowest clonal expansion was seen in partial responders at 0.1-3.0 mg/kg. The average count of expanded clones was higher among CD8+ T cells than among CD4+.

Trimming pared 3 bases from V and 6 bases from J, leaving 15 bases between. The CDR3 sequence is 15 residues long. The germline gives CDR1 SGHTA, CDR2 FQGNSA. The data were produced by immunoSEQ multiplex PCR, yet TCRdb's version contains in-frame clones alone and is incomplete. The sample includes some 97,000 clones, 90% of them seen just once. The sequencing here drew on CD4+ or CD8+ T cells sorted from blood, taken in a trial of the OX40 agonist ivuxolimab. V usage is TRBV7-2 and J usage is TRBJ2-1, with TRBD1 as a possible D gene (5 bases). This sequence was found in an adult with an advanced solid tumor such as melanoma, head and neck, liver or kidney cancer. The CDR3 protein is CASSFRVVSGNEQFF. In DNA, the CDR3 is TGTGCCAGCAGCTTCAGGGTAGTCAGTGGCAATGAGCAGTTCTTC.